A selection of T cell receptor beta chains follows, all from one sample in a study of cytomegalovirus exposure and HLA in healthy donors. Data came from immunoSEQ multiplex PCR; TCRdb stores just in-frame clones and leaves some out. The sample lists about 85,000 clones, around four fifths seen once, with about 2.1% in the top ten. The sample consisted of PBMCs. These TCRs come from a boy aged 10-17 years in good health and CMV-seronegative. Both conserved end residues are part of each CDR3. A D gene is named only where the DNA matches it firmly. Some rows mark clone size as missing; the rest say once, few, many or name a class of expanded clone.

TRBD1 TRBJ2-7 . TRBV14 CASSQAAAQGAYEQYF TGTGCCAGCAGCCAAGCCGCTGCGCAGGGGGCCTACGAGCAGTACTTC
. TRBJ1-5 . TRBV10-1 CASSGQVNQPQHF TGCGCCAGCAGTGGGCAGGTAAATCAGCCCCAGCATTTT
. TRBJ1-5 . TRBV6-9 CASRTQGGSNQPQHF TGTGCCAGCAGAACTCAGGGTGGTAGCAATCAGCCCCAGCATTTT
TRBD1 TRBJ1-6 . TRBV11-2 CASSFRQGELYNSPLHF TGTGCCAGCAGCTTCAGGCAGGGGGAACTCTATAATTCACCCCTCCACTTT
TRBD1 TRBJ2-1 . TRBV7-3 CASSSRTGQSYNEQFF TGTGCCAGCAGCTCCCGGACAGGGCAATCCTACAATGAGCAGTTCTTC
. TRBJ1-1 once TRBV4-1 CASSPTGTEAFF TGCGCCAGCAGTCCAACGGGGACTGAAGCTTTCTTT
. TRBJ1-1 . TRBV20-1 CSARDSTEAFF TGCAGTGCTAGAGATAGTACTGAAGCTTTCTTT
TRBD1 TRBJ2-6 few TRBV15 CATTDRGPSGANVLTF TGTGCCACCACGGACAGGGGACCCTCTGGGGCCAACGTCCTGACTTTC
TRBD1 TRBJ2-1 . TRBV7-8 CASSLSWDRADHEQFF TGTGCCAGCAGCTTATCGTGGGACAGGGCGGATCATGAGCAGTTCTTC
TRBD2 TRBJ2-3 . TRBV6-5 CASSYGGGFTDTQYF TGTGCCAGCAGTTATGGCGGGGGGTTCACAGATACGCAGTATTTT
. TRBJ1-5 . TRBV29-1 CSYKENSNQPQHF TGCAGTTATAAGGAGAATAGCAATCAGCCCCAGCATTTT
TRBD2 TRBJ2-7 few TRBV6-1 CASREGGGYYEQYF TGTGCCAGCCGGGAGGGGGGTGGTTACTACGAGCAGTACTTC
TRBD1 TRBJ1-2 . TRBV7-9 CASAPGQESYTF TGTGCCAGCGCACCCGGACAGGAGAGCTACACCTTC
. TRBJ2-1 . TRBV29-1 CSAPRGTELYNEQFF TGCAGCGCTCCTCGGGGGACGGAACTCTACAATGAGCAGTTCTTC
. TRBJ1-2 . TRBV4-3 CASSQDEGGFYGYTF TGCGCCAGCAGCCAAGATGAGGGTGGGTTTTACGGCTACACCTTC
. TRBJ2-5 . TRBV28 CASSTRGESQETQYF TGTGCCAGCAGCACCAGGGGAGAGTCCCAAGAGACCCAGTACTTC
TRBD2 TRBJ2-1 . TRBV5-6 CASSLDGLAAYNEQFF TGTGCCAGCAGCTTGGACGGACTAGCCGCCTACAATGAGCAGTTCTTC
. TRBJ1-6 few TRBV14 CATGTQGSPLHF TGTGCCACCGGGACTCAGGGTTCACCCCTCCACTTT
TRBD1 TRBJ1-6 . TRBV9 CASSGLQGASPLHF TGTGCCAGCAGCGGCTTACAGGGGGCTTCACCCCTCCACTTT
TRBD1 TRBJ2-3 . TRBV28 CASTRDRGIPDTQYF TGTGCCAGCACCCGGGACAGGGGGATCCCAGATACGCAGTATTTT
TRBD1 TRBJ1-4 . TRBV9 CASSEQGADNEKLFF TGTGCCAGCAGCGAACAGGGGGCCGATAATGAAAAACTGTTTTTT
TRBD2 TRBJ2-7 . TRBV28 CASSLAGFSYEQYF TGTGCCAGCAGCCTAGCGGGGTTCTCCTACGAGCAGTACTTC
. TRBJ1-1 . TRBV15 CATSRDGVSETEAFF TGTGCCACCAGCAGAGACGGGGTTTCGGAGACTGAAGCTTTCTTT
. TRBJ1-5 few TRBV28 CASTDSQSNQPQHF TGTGCCAGCACCGACAGCCAGAGCAATCAGCCCCAGCATTTT
. TRBJ2-5 . TRBV7-8 CASSLQETQYF TGTGCCAGCAGCCTCCAAGAGACCCAGTACTTC
. TRBJ1-6 . TRBV4-1 CASSQDGGHRNSPLHF TGCGCCAGCAGCCAAGATGGGGGACACCGTAATTCACCCCTCCACTTT
. TRBJ1-3 . TRBV2 CASSEWGQSSGNTIYF TGTGCCAGCAGTGAATGGGGCCAGAGCTCTGGAAACACCATATATTTT
. TRBJ1-1 . TRBV11-2 CASNLGGDREAFF TGTGCCAGCAATTTGGGAGGGGACCGAGAAGCTTTCTTT
TRBD1 TRBJ1-5 . TRBV28 CASTLRDRPNQPQHF TGTGCCAGCACCCTCCGGGACAGACCGAATCAGCCCCAGCATTTT
. TRBJ2-2 . TRBV7-7 CASSLGAGELFF TGTGCCAGCAGCTTAGGAGCCGGGGAGCTGTTTTTT
. TRBJ1-5 . TRBV7-6 CASSMGGGLNQPQHF TGTGCCAGCAGCATGGGCGGGGGCTTGAATCAGCCCCAGCATTTT
. TRBJ1-5 . TRBV29-1 CSARHGNQPQHF TGCAGCGCCCGACACGGTAATCAGCCCCAGCATTTT
. TRBJ1-5 . TRBV6-5 CASRGSGHGNQPQHF TGTGCCAGCAGGGGGAGCGGGCACGGCAATCAGCCCCAGCATTTT
. TRBJ2-7 once TRBV6-5 CASSPSTYEQYF TGTGCCAGCAGCCCAAGCACCTACGAGCAGTACTTC
TRBD2 TRBJ2-5 . TRBV4-1 CASSRGLAGVQETQYF TGCGCCAGCAGCCGTGGACTAGCGGGGGTCCAAGAGACCCAGTACTTC
TRBD2 TRBJ2-2 few TRBV4-1 CASSQHLLGLAVVTGELFF TGCGCCAGCAGCCAACACCTCCTGGGACTAGCGGTGGTCACCGGGGAGCTGTTTTTT
TRBD2 TRBJ2-7 few TRBV4-3 CASSSHSTGGTYEQYF TGCGCCAGCAGCTCCCACTCAACCGGGGGGACCTACGAGCAGTACTTC
. TRBJ1-2 . TRBV10-3 CAIKDREYGYTF TGTGCCATCAAGGACAGAGAGTATGGCTACACCTTC
TRBD2 TRBJ2-2 . TRBV7-2 CASSLAILAGGRGTGELFF TGTGCCAGCAGCTTAGCAATCCTAGCGGGAGGGCGCGGCACCGGGGAGCTGTTTTTT
. TRBJ2-7 . TRBV25-1 CASTPGGSYEQYF TGTGCCAGCACGCCTGGCGGCTCCTACGAGCAGTACTTC
. TRBJ1-5 . TRBV6-5 CASSSSRAQPQHF TGTGCCAGCAGCAGTTCGCGGGCTCAGCCCCAGCATTTT
. TRBJ2-5 once TRBV29-1 CSVPMEGRDLLEQYF TGCAGCGTGCCCATGGAGGGGCGCGATTTGCTTGAGCAGTACTTC
. TRBJ1-1 few TRBV7-9 CASSSPTDSTEAFF TGTGCCAGCAGCTCACCAACTGACAGCACTGAAGCTTTCTTT
. TRBJ2-6 few TRBV4-3 CASSQETGSGANVLTF TGCGCCAGCAGCCAAGAGACGGGGTCTGGGGCCAACGTCCTGACTTTC
TRBD2 TRBJ2-5 . TRBV7-3 CASNAGGGVEETQYF TGTGCCAGCAACGCCGGTGGGGGGGTTGAAGAGACCCAGTACTTC
TRBD1 TRBJ2-1 . TRBV4-3 CASSQDPGGLNEQFF TGCGCCAGCAGCCAAGATCCAGGGGGCCTCAATGAGCAGTTCTTC